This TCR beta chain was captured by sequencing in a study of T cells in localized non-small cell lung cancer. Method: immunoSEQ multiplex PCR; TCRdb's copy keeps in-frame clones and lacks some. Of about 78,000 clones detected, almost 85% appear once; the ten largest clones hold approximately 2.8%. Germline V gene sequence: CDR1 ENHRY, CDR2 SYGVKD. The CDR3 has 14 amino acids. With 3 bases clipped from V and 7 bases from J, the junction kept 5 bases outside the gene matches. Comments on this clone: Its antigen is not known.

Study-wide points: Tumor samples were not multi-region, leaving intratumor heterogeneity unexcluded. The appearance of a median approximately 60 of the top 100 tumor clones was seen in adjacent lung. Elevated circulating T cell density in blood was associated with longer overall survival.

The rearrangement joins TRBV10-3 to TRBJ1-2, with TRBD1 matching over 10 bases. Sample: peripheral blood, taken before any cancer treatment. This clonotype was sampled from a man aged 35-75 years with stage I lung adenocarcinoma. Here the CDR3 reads CAISERDRGGGYTF. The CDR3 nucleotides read TGTGCCATCAGTGAACGGGACAGGGGTGGTGGCTACACCTTC.